This T cell receptor beta chain stems from a study of blood T cell repertoires in COVID-19. Only in-frame clones appear in the TCRdb table, and some are missing; sequencing was by immunoSEQ multiplex PCR. This sample has 250,000 to 400,000 clones, with more than 90% found just once. The sequenced material came from PBMCs or T cells enriched from blood (not recorded which). The TCR was taken from a man aged 60 to 69 who had recovered from COVID-19.

CDR3 loop: CASSYSLGQSEKLFF. CDR3 coding DNA: TGTGCCAGCAGTTACTCGTTAGGACAGTCTGAAAAACTGTTTTTT. The chain employs TRBV6-5 and TRBJ1-4; a possible D gene is TRBD1 (6 bases). Germline V gene data show CDR1 as MNHEY and CDR2 as SVGAGI. This CDR3 comprises 15 residues. Trimming removed 0 bases at V and 7 bases at J, with 12 bases between.